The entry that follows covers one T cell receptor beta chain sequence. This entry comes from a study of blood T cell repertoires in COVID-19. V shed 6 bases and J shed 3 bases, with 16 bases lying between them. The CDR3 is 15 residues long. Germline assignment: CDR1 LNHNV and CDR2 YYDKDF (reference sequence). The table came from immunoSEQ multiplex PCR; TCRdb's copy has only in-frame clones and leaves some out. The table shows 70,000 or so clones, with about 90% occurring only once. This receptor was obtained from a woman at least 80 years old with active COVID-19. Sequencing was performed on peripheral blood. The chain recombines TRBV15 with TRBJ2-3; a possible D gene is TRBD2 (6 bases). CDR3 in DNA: TGTGCCACCAGAATTCCCGGCGGGATGACAGATACGCAGTATTTT. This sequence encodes CATRIPGGMTDTQYF. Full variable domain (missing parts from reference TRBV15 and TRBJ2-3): DAMVIQNPRYQVTQFGKPVTLSCSQTLNHNVMYWYQQKSSQAPKLLFHYYDKDFNNEADTPDNFQSRRPNTSFCFLDIRSPGLGDTAMYLCATRIPGGMTDTQYFGPGTRLTVL.